One and the same sample provided the 2 T cell receptor beta chains below, sequenced in a study of shared clonotypes between healthy human individuals. Produced via immunoSEQ multiplex PCR; TCRdb's table is partial and in-frame only. This table holds 2 million to 2.5 million clones, approximately 95% found once. Material for sequencing was naive CD4+ T cells sorted from blood. The subset was: CD45RA+ positively selected. These receptors came from a young man in good health.

The chain combines TRBV10-3 with TRBJ1-4; 8 bases fit TRBD1. The CDR3 is 13 amino acids. V trimming: 2 bases; J trimming: 13 bases; junction bases outside the gene matches: 6. Germline CDR1 and CDR2: ENHRY and SYGVKD. The chain's CDR3 is CAISEDGTGRLFF. The CDR3 nucleotides are TGTGCCATCAGTGAGGATGGGACAGGAAGACTGTTTTTT.

The chain couples TRBV30 to TRBJ2-3; D might be TRBD1 (5 bases). The germline V and J ends were trimmed by 1 base and 4 bases, with 12 bases remaining between them. This CDR3 has 14 amino acids. Germline V lookup: CDR1 GTSNPN, CDR2 SVGIG (reference sequence). CDR3 protein: CAWSGAGFSDTQYF. CDR3 bases: TGTGCCTGGAGTGGCGCAGGGTTCTCAGATACGCAGTATTTT.